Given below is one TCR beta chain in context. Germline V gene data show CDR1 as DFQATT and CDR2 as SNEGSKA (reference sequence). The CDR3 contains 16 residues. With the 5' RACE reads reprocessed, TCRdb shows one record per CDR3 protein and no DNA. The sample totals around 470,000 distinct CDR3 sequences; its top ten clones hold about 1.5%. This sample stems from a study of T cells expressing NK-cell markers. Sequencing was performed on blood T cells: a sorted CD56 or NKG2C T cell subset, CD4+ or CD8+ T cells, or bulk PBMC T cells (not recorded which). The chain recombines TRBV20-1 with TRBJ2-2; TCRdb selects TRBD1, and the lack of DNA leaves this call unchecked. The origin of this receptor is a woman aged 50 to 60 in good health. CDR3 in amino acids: CSARDLGGPYTGELFF.